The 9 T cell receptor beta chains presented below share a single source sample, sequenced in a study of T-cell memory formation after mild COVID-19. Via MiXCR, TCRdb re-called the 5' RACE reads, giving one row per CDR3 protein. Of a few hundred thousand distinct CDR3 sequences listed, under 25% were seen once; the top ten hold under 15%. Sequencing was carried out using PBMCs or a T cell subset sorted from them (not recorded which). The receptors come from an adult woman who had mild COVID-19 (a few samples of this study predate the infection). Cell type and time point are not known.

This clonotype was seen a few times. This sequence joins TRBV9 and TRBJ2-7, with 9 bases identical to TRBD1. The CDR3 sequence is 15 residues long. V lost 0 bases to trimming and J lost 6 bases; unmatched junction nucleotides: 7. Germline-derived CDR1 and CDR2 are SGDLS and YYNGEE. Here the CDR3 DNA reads TGTGCCAGCAGCGTAGACGCCGGGACAGGGTCCGAGCAGTACTTC. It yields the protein CASSVDAGTGSEQYF.

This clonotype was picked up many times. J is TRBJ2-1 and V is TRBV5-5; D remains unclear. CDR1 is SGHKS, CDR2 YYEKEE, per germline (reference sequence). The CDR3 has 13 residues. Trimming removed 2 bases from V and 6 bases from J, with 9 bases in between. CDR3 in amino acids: CASSFGLFNEQFF. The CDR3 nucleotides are TGTGCCAGCAGCTTTGGGCTCTTCAATGAGCAGTTCTTC. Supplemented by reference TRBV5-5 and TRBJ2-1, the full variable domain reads DAGVTQSPTHLIKTRGQQVTLRCSPISGHKSVSWYQQVLGQGPQFIFQYYEKEERGRGNFPDRFSARQFPNYSSELNVNALLLGDSALYLCASSFGLFNEQFFGPGTRLTVL.

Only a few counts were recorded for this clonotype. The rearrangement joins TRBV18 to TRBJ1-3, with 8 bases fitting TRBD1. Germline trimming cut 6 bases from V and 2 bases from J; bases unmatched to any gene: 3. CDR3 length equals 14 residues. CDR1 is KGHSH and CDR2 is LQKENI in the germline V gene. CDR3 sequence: CASSTGGTGNTIYF. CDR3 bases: TGTGCCAGCTCCACAGGGGGGACTGGAAACACCATATATTTT. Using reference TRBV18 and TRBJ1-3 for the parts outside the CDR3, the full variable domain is NAGVMQNPRHLVRRRGQEARLRCSPMKGHSHVYWYRQLPEEGLKFMVYLQKENIIDESGMPKERFSAEFPKEGPSILRIQQVVRGDSAAYFCASSTGGTGNTIYFGEGSWLTVV.

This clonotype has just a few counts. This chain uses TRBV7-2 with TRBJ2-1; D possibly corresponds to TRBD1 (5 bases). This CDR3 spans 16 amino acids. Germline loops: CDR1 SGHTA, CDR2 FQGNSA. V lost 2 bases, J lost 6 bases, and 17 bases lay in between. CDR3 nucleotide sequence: TGTGCCAGCAGCTTAAGGGGCCTCACCAGGGCCAATGAGCAGTTCTTC. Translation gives CASSLRGLTRANEQFF.

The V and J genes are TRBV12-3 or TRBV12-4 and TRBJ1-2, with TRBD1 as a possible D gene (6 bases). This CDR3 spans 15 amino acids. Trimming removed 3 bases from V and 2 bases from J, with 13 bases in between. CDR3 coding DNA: TGTGCCAGCAGTTTGGGTCCCGGGGGCAACTATGGCTACACCTTC. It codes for CASSLGPGGNYGYTF.

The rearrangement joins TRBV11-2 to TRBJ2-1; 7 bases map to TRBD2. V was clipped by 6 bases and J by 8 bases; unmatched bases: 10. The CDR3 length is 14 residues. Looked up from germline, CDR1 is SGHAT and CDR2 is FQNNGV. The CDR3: CASRDLAERDEQFF. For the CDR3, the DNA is TGTGCCAGCAGGGACCTAGCGGAGAGGGATGAGCAGTTCTTC.

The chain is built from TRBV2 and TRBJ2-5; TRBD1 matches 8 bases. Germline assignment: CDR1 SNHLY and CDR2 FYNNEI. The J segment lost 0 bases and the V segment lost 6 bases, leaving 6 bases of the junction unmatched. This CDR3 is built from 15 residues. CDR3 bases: TGTGCCAGCAGAGGACAGGGCCTTTACCAAGAGACCCAGTACTTC. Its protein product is CASRGQGLYQETQYF.

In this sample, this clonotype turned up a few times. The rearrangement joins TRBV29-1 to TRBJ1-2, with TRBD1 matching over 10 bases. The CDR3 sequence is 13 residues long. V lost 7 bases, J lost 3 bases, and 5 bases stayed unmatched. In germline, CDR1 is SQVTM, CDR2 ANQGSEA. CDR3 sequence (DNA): TGCAGCGCCCTGACAGGGGGCCACTATGGCTACACCTTC. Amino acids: CSALTGGHYGYTF.

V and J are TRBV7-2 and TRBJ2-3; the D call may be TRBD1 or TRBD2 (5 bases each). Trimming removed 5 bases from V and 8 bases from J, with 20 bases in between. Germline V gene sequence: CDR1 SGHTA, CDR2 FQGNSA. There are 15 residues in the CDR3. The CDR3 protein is CASSPESRDAGTQYF. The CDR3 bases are TGTGCCAGCAGCCCAGAATCCCGGGACGCGGGTACGCAGTATTTT.